Each of the 14 T cell receptor beta chains below was sequenced from the same sample in a study of blood T cell repertoires in COVID-19. Data came from immunoSEQ multiplex PCR; TCRdb stores just in-frame clones and leaves some out. In the table there are around 150,000 clones, 90% of which are singletons. The sample consisted of peripheral blood. The receptors shown here come from a man between 60 and 70 years old with active or convalescent COVID-19.

The V and J genes are TRBV10-3 and TRBJ2-7, with TRBD2 identical over 9 bases. Germline V gene data show CDR1 as ENHRY and CDR2 as SYGVKD. The CDR3 contains 14 residues. V lost 7 bases, J lost 2 bases, and 6 bases stayed unmatched. CDR3 sequence (DNA): TGTGCCATCAACCCTAGCGGGGCCCCCTACGAGCAGTACTTC. This translates into CAINPSGAPYEQYF.

The rearrangement links TRBV2 to TRBJ2-7, with 9 bases fitting TRBD2. The germline gives CDR1 SNHLY, CDR2 FYNNEI. The trim removed 5 bases at V and 0 bases at J, leaving 5 bases unmatched. The CDR3 has 15 amino acids. CDR3 DNA: TGTGCCAGCAGTTTAGCGGGAGTGGCCTCCTACGAGCAGTACTTC. Translating gives CASSLAGVASYEQYF.

The chain combines TRBV25-1 with TRBJ2-7, with D tentatively TRBD1 (6 bases). This CDR3 is 13 amino acids long. V was cut by 6 bases and J by 3 bases, with 12 bases left in between. Per the germline V gene, CDR1 is MGHDK and CDR2 is SYGVNS. DNA for the CDR3: TGTGCCAGCAGCCGGGACATAATCTACGAGCAGTACTTC. It translates to CASSRDIIYEQYF.

CDR3: CASRGTGSVNSPLHF. The CDR3 nucleotides read TGTGCCAGCAGGGGAACAGGGAGTGTTAATTCACCCCTCCACTTT. V usage is TRBV28 and J usage is TRBJ1-6; tentative D call: TRBD1 (6 bases). Germline V CDR1 and CDR2: MDHEN, SYDVKM. There are 15 residues in the CDR3. Trimming left V 6 bases short and J 6 bases short, with 15 bases between.

This clone was counted only a few times. This sequence joins TRBV2 and TRBJ1-6; D is possibly TRBD1 (5 bases). V lost 2 bases, J lost 4 bases, and 6 bases lay in between. The CDR3 has 14 residues. Germline CDR1 reads SNHLY; CDR2 reads FYNNEI. CDR3 sequence reads: CASSEQGYNSPLHF. DNA for the CDR3: TGTGCCAGCAGTGAACAGGGTTATAATTCACCCCTCCACTTT.

CDR3 protein: CASSLGGLAGGNEQFF. The CDR3, as DNA: TGTGCCAGCAGCCTGGGGGGGCTAGCGGGAGGGAATGAGCAGTTCTTC. This chain uses TRBV3-1 (or the pseudogene TRBV3-2) with TRBJ2-1; TRBD2 matches 12 bases. The CDR3 totals 16 residues. The V gene's germline CDR1 is LGHDT and CDR2 YNNKEL (reference sequence). The junction had 8 bases not matched to a gene; V was cut back by 4 bases and J by 7 bases.

This sequence joins TRBV10-1 and TRBJ2-7, with a tentative D call TRBD1 (6 bases). Trimming pared 3 bases from V and 5 bases from J, leaving 11 bases between. Germline V gives CDR1 WNHNN, CDR2 SYGVQD (reference sequence). The CDR3 is 13 amino acids. In DNA form, the CDR3 reads TGCGCCAGCAGTGACCCGGACAGTAACGAGCAGTACTTC. Encoded protein: CASSDPDSNEQYF.

This clone appeared a few times. This rearrangement joins TRBV6-5 to TRBJ1-2, with TRBD1 matching 11 bases. Germline V lookup: CDR1 MNHEY, CDR2 SVGAGI. The trim removed 7 bases at V and 8 bases at J, leaving 12 bases unmatched. The length of the CDR3 is 15 residues. CDR3 nucleotide sequence: TGTGCCAGCAAATCGGGACAGGGGGAGTTCGGCGGCTACACCTTC. This codes for CASKSGQGEFGGYTF.

The V gene is TRBV5-4, the J gene TRBJ2-5; D might be TRBD2 (5 bases). CDR1 and CDR2 from the germline V gene are SGHNT and YYREEE (reference sequence). This CDR3 region has 15 residues. The V gene lost 0 bases and the J gene lost 4 bases, with 13 bases spanning the gap. This chain's CDR3 is CASSLGGNAGETQYF. The CDR3 DNA follows: TGTGCCAGCAGCTTGGGGGGAAACGCGGGAGAGACCCAGTACTTC.

The V gene is TRBV6-6, the J gene TRBJ2-7, with TRBD1 identical over 10 bases. CDR1 is MNHNY and CDR2 is SVGAGI in the germline V gene (reference sequence). The CDR3 runs 14 residues. V shed 8 bases and J 7 bases; nucleotides not matched to a gene: 11. CDR3 nucleotides: TGTGCCAGCGGAGGACAGGGGGTGACAGCGGAGCAGTACTTC. Residues: CASGGQGVTAEQYF.

V gene TRBV7-9 combines with J gene TRBJ1-2; D is ambiguous. CDR3 length: 14 amino acids. Trimming removed 0 bases from V and 7 bases from J, with 12 bases in between. Germline CDR1 and CDR2: SEHNR and FQNEAQ (reference sequence). CDR3 DNA: TGTGCCAGCAGCTTAGCGTCGGGGTATAGTGGCTACACCTTC. Amino acid sequence: CASSLASGYSGYTF.

This sequence joins TRBV11-3 and TRBJ2-1, with a weak D call TRBD1 (6 bases). The length of the CDR3 is 14 residues. Trimming pared 2 bases from V and 5 bases from J, leaving 10 bases between. In germline, CDR1 is SGHNT, CDR2 YENEEA. This chain's CDR3 is CASSLQGSHNEQFF. DNA of the CDR3: TGTGCCAGCAGCTTACAGGGGTCCCACAATGAGCAGTTCTTC.

V is TRBV7-8 and J is TRBJ1-3; 9 bases map to TRBD1. Germline CDR1 is SGHVS and CDR2 is FQNEAQ. J lost 4 bases, V lost 5 bases, and 3 bases had no gene match. This CDR3 spans 14 amino acids. The DNA of the CDR3 is TGTGCCAGCAGCACCGGACAGGGGGGAAACACCATATATTTT. Its protein is CASSTGQGGNTIYF.

In this sample, this clone turned up a few times. The chain recombines TRBV3-1 (or the pseudogene TRBV3-2) with TRBJ2-5; 8 bases agree with TRBD2. Germline assignment: CDR1 LGHDT and CDR2 YNNKEL (reference sequence). V lost 2 bases to trimming and J lost 4 bases; unmatched junction nucleotides: 9. The CDR3 is 16 residues long. The CDR3 DNA reads TGTGCCAGCAGCCAAAGGACTAGCTACCCAGTAGAGACCCAGTACTTC. Translated: CASSQRTSYPVETQYF.